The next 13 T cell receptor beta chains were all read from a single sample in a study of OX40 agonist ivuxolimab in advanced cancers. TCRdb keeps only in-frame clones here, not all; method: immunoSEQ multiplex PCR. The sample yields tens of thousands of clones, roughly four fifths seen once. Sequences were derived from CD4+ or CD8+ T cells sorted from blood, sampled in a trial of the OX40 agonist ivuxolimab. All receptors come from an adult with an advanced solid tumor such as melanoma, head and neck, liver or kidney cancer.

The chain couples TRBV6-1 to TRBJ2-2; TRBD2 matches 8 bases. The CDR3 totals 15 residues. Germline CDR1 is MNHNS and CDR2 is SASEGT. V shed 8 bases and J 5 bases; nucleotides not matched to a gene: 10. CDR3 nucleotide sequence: TGTGCCAGCCTCAGGGGCGGGGGGAATACCGGGGAGCTGTTTTTT. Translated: CASLRGGGNTGELFF.

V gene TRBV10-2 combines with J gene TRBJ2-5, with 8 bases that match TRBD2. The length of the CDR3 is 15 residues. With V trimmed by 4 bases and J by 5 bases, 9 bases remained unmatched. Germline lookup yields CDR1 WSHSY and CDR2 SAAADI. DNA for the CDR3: TGCGCCAGCAGTGCTTCAGCGGGGGTGTGGGAGACCCAGTACTTC. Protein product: CASSASAGVWETQYF.

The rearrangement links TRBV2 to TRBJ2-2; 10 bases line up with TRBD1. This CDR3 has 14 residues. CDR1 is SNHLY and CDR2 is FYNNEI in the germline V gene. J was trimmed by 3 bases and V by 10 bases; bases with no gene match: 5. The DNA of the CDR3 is TGTGCCACCGGACAGGGGGTGTACACCGGGGAGCTGTTTTTT. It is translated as CATGQGVYTGELFF.

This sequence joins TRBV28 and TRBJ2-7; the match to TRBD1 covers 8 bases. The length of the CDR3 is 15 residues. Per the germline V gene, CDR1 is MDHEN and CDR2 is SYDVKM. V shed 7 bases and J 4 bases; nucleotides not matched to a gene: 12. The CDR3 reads CASNIPQGAVYEQYF. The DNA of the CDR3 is TGTGCCAGCAACATCCCTCAGGGGGCAGTATACGAGCAGTACTTC.

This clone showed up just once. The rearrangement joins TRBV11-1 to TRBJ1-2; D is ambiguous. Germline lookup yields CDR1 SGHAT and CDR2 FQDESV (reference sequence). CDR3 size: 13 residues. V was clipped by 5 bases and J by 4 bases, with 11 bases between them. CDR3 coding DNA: TGTGCCAGCAGCCTGGGAAGCAGCTATGGCTACACCTTC. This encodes CASSLGSSYGYTF.

CDR3 nucleotides: TGTGCCAGCAGCACGGTTGGGACAGGGGATTACGAGCAGTACTTC. Protein product: CASSTVGTGDYEQYF. The V and J genes are TRBV27 and TRBJ2-7; TRBD1 matches 10 bases. Per germline, CDR1 MNHEY and CDR2 SMNVEV (reference sequence). The CDR3 length is 15 residues. V lost 6 bases to trimming and J lost 4 bases; unmatched junction nucleotides: 9.

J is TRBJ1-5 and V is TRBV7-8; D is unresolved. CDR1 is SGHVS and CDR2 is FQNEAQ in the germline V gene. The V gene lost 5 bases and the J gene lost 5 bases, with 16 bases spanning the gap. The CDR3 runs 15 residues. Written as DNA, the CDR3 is TGTGCCAGCAGCGCCCTATGGGAGACGGATCAGCCCCAGCATTTT. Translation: CASSALWETDQPQHF.

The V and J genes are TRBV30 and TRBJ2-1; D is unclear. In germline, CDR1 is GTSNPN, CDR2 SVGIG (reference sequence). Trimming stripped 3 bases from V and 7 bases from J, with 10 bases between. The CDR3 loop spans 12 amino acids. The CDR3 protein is CAWRSGWNEQFF. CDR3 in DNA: TGTGCCTGGAGGTCCGGGTGGAATGAGCAGTTCTTC. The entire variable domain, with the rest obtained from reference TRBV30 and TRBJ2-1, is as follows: SQTIHQWPATLVQPVGSPLSLECTVEGTSNPNLYWYRQAAGRGLQLLFYSVGIGQISSEVPQNLSASRPQDRQFILSSKKLLLSDSGFYLCAWRSGWNEQFFGPGTRLTVL.

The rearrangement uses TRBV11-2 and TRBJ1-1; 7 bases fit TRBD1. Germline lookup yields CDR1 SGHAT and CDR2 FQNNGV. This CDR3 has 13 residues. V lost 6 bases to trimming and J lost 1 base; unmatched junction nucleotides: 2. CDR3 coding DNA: TGTGCCAGCAGTTGGGACAGGAACACTGAAGCTTTCTTT. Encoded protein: CASSWDRNTEAFF.

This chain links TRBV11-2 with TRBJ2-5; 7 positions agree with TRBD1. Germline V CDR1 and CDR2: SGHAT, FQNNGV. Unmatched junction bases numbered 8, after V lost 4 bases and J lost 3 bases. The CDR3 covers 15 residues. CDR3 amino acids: CASSSYRGPEETQYF. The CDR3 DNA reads TGTGCCAGCAGCTCCTACAGGGGCCCCGAAGAGACCCAGTACTTC.

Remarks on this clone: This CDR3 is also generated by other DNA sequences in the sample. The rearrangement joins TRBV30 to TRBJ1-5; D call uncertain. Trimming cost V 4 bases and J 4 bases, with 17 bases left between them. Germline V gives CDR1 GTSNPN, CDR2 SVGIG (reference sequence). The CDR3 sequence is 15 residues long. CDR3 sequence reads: CAWTQGGLPNQPQHF. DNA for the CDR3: TGTGCCTGGACCCAAGGAGGGCTCCCGAATCAGCCCCAGCATTTT.

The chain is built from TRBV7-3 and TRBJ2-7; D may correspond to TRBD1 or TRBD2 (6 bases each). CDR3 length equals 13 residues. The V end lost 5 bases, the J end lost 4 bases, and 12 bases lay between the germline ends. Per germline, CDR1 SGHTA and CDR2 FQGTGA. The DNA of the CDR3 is TGTGCCAGCAGCCCCCGAGGGGGGTACGAGCAGTACTTC. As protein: CASSPRGGYEQYF.

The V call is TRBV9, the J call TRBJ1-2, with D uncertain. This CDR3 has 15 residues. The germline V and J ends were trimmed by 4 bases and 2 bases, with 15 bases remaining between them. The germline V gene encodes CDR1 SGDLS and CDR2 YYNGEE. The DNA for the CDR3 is TGTGCCAGCAGCCCCGAGGTGGCGCGGAACTATGGCTACACCTTC. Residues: CASSPEVARNYGYTF.